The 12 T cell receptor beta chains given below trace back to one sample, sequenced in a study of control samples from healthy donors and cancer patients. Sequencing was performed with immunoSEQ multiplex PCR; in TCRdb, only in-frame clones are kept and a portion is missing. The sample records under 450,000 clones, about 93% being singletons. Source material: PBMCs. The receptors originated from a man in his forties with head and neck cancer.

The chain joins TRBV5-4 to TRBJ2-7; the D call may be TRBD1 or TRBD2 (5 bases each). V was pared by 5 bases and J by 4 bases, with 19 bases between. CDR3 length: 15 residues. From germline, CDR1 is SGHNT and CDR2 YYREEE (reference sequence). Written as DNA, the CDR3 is TGTGCCAGCAGGCGCGATCCGGGACCGAGGTACGAGCAGTACTTC. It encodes CASRRDPGPRYEQYF.

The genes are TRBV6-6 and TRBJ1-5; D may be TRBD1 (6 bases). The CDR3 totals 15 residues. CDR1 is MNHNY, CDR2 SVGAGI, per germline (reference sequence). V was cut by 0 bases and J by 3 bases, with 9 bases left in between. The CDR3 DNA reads TGTGCCAGCAGTTACTCAGGACAGTCCAATCAGCCCCAGCATTTT. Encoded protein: CASSYSGQSNQPQHF.

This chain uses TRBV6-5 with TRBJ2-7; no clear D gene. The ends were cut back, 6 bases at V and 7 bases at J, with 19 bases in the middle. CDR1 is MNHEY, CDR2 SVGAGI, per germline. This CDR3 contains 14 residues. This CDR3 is CASRTISEIGEQYF. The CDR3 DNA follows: TGTGCCAGCAGGACCATATCTGAAATTGGGGAGCAGTACTTC.

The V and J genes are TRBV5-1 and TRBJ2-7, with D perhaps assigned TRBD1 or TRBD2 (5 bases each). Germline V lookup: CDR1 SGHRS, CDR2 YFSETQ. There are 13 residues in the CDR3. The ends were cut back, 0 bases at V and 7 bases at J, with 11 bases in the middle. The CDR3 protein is CASSLAGTEEQYF. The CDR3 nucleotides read TGCGCCAGCAGCTTGGCCGGGACGGAAGAGCAGTACTTC.

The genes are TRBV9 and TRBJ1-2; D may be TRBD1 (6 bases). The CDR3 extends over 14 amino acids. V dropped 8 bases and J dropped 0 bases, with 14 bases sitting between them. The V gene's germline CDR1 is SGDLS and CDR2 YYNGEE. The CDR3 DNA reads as TGTGCCAGGGGTGACAGGCCCTCTAACTATGGCTACACCTTC. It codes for CARGDRPSNYGYTF.

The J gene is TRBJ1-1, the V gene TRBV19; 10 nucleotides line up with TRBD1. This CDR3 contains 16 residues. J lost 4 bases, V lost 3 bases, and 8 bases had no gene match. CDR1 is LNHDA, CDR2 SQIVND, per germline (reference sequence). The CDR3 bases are TGTGCCAGTAGTATGGGGACAGGGGTGATAGGCACTGAAGCTTTCTTT. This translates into CASSMGTGVIGTEAFF.

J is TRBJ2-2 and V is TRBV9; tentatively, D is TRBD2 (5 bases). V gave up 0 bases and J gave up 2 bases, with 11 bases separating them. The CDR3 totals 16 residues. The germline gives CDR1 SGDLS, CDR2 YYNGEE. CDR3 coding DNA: TGTGCCAGCAGCGTAGCTCCGGGATCAAACACCGGGGAGCTGTTTTTT. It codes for CASSVAPGSNTGELFF.

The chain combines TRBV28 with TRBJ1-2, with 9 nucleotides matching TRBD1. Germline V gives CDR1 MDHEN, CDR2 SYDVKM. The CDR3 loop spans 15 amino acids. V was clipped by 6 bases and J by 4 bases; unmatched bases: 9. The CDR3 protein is CASSPDRGFVYGYTF. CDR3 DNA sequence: TGTGCCAGCAGCCCCGACAGGGGGTTTGTCTATGGCTACACCTTC.

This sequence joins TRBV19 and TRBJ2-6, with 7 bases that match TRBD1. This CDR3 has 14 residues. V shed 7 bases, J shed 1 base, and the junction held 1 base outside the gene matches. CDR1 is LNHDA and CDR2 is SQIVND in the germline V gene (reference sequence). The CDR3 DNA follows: TGTGCCAGTACGGACAGGTCTGGGGCCAACGTCCTGACTTTC. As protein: CASTDRSGANVLTF. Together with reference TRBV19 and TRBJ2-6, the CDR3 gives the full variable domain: DGGITQSPKYLFRKEGQNVTLSCEQNLNHDAMYWYRQDPGQGLRLIYYSQIVNDFQKGDIAEGYSVSREKKESFPLTVTSAQKNPTAFYLCASTDRSGANVLTFGAGSRLTVL.

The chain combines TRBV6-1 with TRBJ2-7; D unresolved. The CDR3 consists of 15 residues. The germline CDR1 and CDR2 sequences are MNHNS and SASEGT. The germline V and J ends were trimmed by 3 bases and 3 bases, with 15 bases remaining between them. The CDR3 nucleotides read TGTGCCAGCAGTGAGTGGCAGAGGCAGTACTACGAGCAGTACTTC. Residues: CASSEWQRQYYEQYF.

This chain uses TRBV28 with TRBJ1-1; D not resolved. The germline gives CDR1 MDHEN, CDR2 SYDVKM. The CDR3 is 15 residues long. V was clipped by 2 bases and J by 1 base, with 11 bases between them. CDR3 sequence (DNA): TGTGCCAGCAGTTTAGAAAGGTGGGGGAACACTGAAGCTTTCTTT. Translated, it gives CASSLERWGNTEAFF. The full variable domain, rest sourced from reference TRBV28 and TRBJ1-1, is DVKVTQSSRYLVKRTGEKVFLECVQDMDHENMFWYRQDPGLGLRLIYFSYDVKMKEKGDIPEGYSVSREKKERFSLILESASTNQTSMYLCASSLERWGNTEAFFGQGTRLTVV.

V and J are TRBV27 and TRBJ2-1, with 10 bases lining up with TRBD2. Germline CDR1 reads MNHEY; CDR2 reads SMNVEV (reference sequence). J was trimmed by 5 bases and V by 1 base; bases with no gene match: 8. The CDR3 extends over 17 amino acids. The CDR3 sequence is CASSLWSLAGVDNEQFF. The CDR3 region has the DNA TGTGCCAGCAGTTTATGGAGCCTAGCGGGAGTTGACAATGAGCAGTTCTTC.